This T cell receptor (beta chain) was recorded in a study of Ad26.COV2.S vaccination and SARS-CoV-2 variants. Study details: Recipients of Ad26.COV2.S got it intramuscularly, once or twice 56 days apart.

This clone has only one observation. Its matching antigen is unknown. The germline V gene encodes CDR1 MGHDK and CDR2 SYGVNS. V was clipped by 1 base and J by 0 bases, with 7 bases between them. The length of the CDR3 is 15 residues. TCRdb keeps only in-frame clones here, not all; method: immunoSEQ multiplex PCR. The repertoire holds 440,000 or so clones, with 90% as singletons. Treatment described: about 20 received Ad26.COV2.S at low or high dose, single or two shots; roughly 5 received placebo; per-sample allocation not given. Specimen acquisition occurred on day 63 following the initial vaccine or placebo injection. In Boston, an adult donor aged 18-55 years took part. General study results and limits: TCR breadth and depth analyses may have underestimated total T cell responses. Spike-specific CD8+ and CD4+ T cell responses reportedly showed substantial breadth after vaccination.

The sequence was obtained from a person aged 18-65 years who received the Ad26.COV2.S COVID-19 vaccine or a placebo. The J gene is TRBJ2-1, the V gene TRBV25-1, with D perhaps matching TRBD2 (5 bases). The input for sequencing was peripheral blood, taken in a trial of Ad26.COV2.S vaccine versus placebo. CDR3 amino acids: CASSEFAGSYNEQFF. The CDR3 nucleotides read TGTGCCAGCAGTGAATTTGCGGGCTCCTACAATGAGCAGTTCTTC.